This T cell receptor (beta chain) was sequenced during a study of blood T cell repertoires in COVID-19. Method: immunoSEQ multiplex PCR; TCRdb's copy keeps in-frame clones and lacks some. In the table there are over 150,000 clones, more than 75% of which are singletons. V lost 5 bases to trimming and J lost 5 bases; unmatched junction nucleotides: 6. The CDR3 has 16 residues. Germline-derived CDR1 and CDR2 are SGHNT and YENEEA. The TCR was taken from a woman in her sixties or seventies with COVID-19, enrolled during active disease. The chain carries TRBV11-3 and TRBJ2-2; 12 nucleotides match TRBD2. Sequencing used peripheral blood. The CDR3 DNA follows: TGTGCCAGCAGCCCCGGACTAGCGGGAAAAACCGGGGAGCTGTTTTTT. Its protein is CASSPGLAGKTGELFF.